This is a list of T cell receptor beta chains from one sample in a study of cytomegalovirus exposure and HLA in healthy donors. Repertoires were generated with immunoSEQ multiplex PCR, while TCRdb's copy carries only in-frame clones and drops some. The sample holds under 200,000 clones, approximately 59% seen once. Sequencing was carried out using PBMCs. The receptors were gathered from a man aged 35 to 55 in good health and CMV-seronegative. Both conserved end residues are part of each CDR3. Each record gives: J gene, V gene, clone size, D gene, CDR3 DNA, CDR3 protein. A D gene is named only where the DNA matches it firmly. A clone size is listed for some rows: how often the clone was seen (once, few, many), or a class if it is expanded.

j_gene: TRBJ2-7
v_gene: TRBV7-9
abundance: NA
d_gene: NA
CDR3nt: TGTGCCAGCAGCTTACAGGGGTACGAGCAGTACTTC
CDR3aa: CASSLQGYEQYF

j_gene: TRBJ1-6
v_gene: TRBV5-5
abundance: NA
d_gene: NA
CDR3nt: TGTGCCAGCAGCTTGGTTGTCGCAGGGTACGATCGATATTCACCCCTCCACTTT
CDR3aa: CASSLVVAGYDRYSPLHF

j_gene: TRBJ2-1
v_gene: TRBV5-4
abundance: once
d_gene: NA
CDR3nt: TGTGCCAGCAGCTTGCAGATACACAATGAGCAGTTCTTC
CDR3aa: CASSLQIHNEQFF

j_gene: TRBJ1-1
v_gene: TRBV7-9
abundance: NA
d_gene: NA
CDR3nt: TGTGCCAGCAGCCCACTTAAAGCTTCTGAAGCTTTCTTT
CDR3aa: CASSPLKASEAFF

j_gene: TRBJ2-7
v_gene: TRBV5-1
abundance: once
d_gene: TRBD2
CDR3nt: TGCGCCAGCAGCTTGGGGTCCGGGGCGGGAGGCCTCTACGAGCAGTACTTC
CDR3aa: CASSLGSGAGGLYEQYF

j_gene: TRBJ1-2
v_gene: TRBV19
abundance: few
d_gene: TRBD1
CDR3nt: TGTGCCAGTAGTATTGAAAGGACAGGACTCTATGGCTACACCTTC
CDR3aa: CASSIERTGLYGYTF

j_gene: TRBJ2-1
v_gene: TRBV30
abundance: NA
d_gene: NA
CDR3nt: TGTGCCCTCGCCGCGGGGCGGGACAATGAGCAGTTCTTC
CDR3aa: CALAAGRDNEQFF

j_gene: TRBJ2-7
v_gene: TRBV9
abundance: NA
d_gene: NA
CDR3nt: TGTGCCAGCAGCGTAGATCCCCAGGGATCCTACGAGCAGTACTTC
CDR3aa: CASSVDPQGSYEQYF

j_gene: TRBJ1-6
v_gene: TRBV6-1
abundance: few
d_gene: NA
CDR3nt: TGTGCCAGCAGTGCCCGACAGGACTCCTATAATTCACCCCTCCACTTT
CDR3aa: CASSARQDSYNSPLHF

j_gene: TRBJ1-4
v_gene: TRBV6-1
abundance: NA
d_gene: TRBD1
CDR3nt: TGTGCCAGCAGATCAGGGGGAATTAATGAAAAACTGTTTTTT
CDR3aa: CASRSGGINEKLFF

j_gene: TRBJ1-2
v_gene: TRBV6-5
abundance: NA
d_gene: TRBD1
CDR3nt: TGTGCCAGCAGTTACTCTTTATTTGACAGGGCCTATGGCTACACCTTC
CDR3aa: CASSYSLFDRAYGYTF

j_gene: TRBJ2-7
v_gene: TRBV28
abundance: NA
d_gene: NA
CDR3nt: TGTGCCAGCAGTCCCGGGAGAACCTACGAGCAGTACTTC
CDR3aa: CASSPGRTYEQYF

j_gene: TRBJ1-1
v_gene: TRBV19
abundance: few
d_gene: NA
CDR3nt: TGTGCCAGTAGTATTCCCGGACTTACTCCCCAGGCTTTCTTT
CDR3aa: CASSIPGLTPQAFF

j_gene: TRBJ1-5
v_gene: TRBV6-1
abundance: NA
d_gene: TRBD1
CDR3nt: TGTGCCAGCAGACAAACAGGGGCTGAGGGTCAGCCCCAGCATTTT
CDR3aa: CASRQTGAEGQPQHF

j_gene: TRBJ2-7
v_gene: TRBV4-2
abundance: few
d_gene: TRBD1
CDR3nt: TGTGCCAGCAGCCAAGAGAGGACAGGACCCTACGAGCAGTACTTC
CDR3aa: CASSQERTGPYEQYF

j_gene: TRBJ2-2
v_gene: TRBV27
abundance: few
d_gene: NA
CDR3nt: TGTGCCAGCAGTTTAACGGGAGAACCGGAGCTGTTTTTT
CDR3aa: CASSLTGEPELFF

j_gene: TRBJ1-1
v_gene: TRBV2
abundance: NA
d_gene: NA
CDR3nt: TGTGCCACGAGGATGTCTGATAAGCCGAACACTGAAGCTTTCTTT
CDR3aa: CATRMSDKPNTEAFF

j_gene: TRBJ1-5
v_gene: TRBV18
abundance: NA
d_gene: NA
CDR3nt: TGTGCCAGCTCCCCTCTGGCGGGTCCCCAGCATTTT
CDR3aa: CASSPLAGPQHF

j_gene: TRBJ2-7
v_gene: TRBV6-6
abundance: NA
d_gene: TRBD2
CDR3nt: TGTGCCAGCAGCCGAGAACTAGCGGGAAATTACGAGCAGTACTTC
CDR3aa: CASSRELAGNYEQYF

j_gene: TRBJ2-4
v_gene: TRBV7-6
abundance: NA
d_gene: NA
CDR3nt: TGTGCCAGCAGCTTAGCAGAAGACAGAAGACCTAACATTCAGTACTTC
CDR3aa: CASSLAEDRRPNIQYF

j_gene: TRBJ2-1
v_gene: TRBV11-3
abundance: NA
d_gene: NA
CDR3nt: TGTGCCAGCAGCCGAGGACTATCTGAGCAGTTCTTC
CDR3aa: CASSRGLSEQFF

j_gene: TRBJ2-1
v_gene: TRBV19
abundance: NA
d_gene: TRBD1
CDR3nt: TGTGCCAGTAGTATCCACAGGGGGCGAATCAATGAGCAGTTCTTC
CDR3aa: CASSIHRGRINEQFF

j_gene: TRBJ2-7
v_gene: TRBV6-6
abundance: many
d_gene: TRBD1
CDR3nt: TGTGCCAGCAGGAGTCCGGGACAGGGGATTTACGAGCAGTACTTC
CDR3aa: CASRSPGQGIYEQYF

j_gene: TRBJ2-4
v_gene: TRBV19
abundance: few
d_gene: NA
CDR3nt: TGTGCCAGTAGGACCCAGGAAAACATTCAGTACTTC
CDR3aa: CASRTQENIQYF